The 31 T cell receptor beta chains in this list originate from one sample, sequenced in a study of shared clonotypes between healthy human individuals. TCRdb's copy holds only in-frame clones and misses some; the assay was immunoSEQ multiplex PCR. The table records about 450,000 clones, 70% to 80% of them present only once. The sample was PBMCs. Every receptor here comes from a woman in her 40s in good health. Some clones in this sample may be carry-over from other donors' samples.

The chain combines TRBV7-9 with TRBJ2-2; D is undetermined. The germline gives CDR1 SEHNR, CDR2 FQNEAQ (reference sequence). This CDR3 comprises 17 residues. V lost 6 bases to trimming and J lost 6 bases, with 23 bases between them. DNA for the CDR3: TGTGCCAGCAGACCCGGGCCTACGGGCCGGGTCCCCGGGGAGCTGTTTTTT. As protein: CASRPGPTGRVPGELFF.

The chain is built from TRBV5-1 and TRBJ2-7, with a possible D match to TRBD2 (6 bases). V lost 6 bases, J lost 0 bases, and 10 bases lay in between. This CDR3 contains 13 residues. Germline loops: CDR1 SGHRS, CDR2 YFSETQ. This CDR3 reads CASTRDSSYEQYF. As DNA, the CDR3 is TGCGCCAGCACTCGGGACTCCTCCTACGAGCAGTACTTC.

The gene calls are TRBV27 and TRBJ2-3; TRBD1 matches 8 bases. The CDR3 is made up of 14 amino acids. Germline V gene data show CDR1 as MNHEY and CDR2 as SMNVEV (reference sequence). The J segment lost 6 bases and the V segment lost 3 bases, leaving 5 bases of the junction unmatched. In DNA, the CDR3 is TGTGCCAGCAGTTTGTCCTACAGGGGGGATACGCAGTATTTT. Translation gives CASSLSYRGDTQYF.

J is TRBJ2-4 and V is TRBV7-2, with 7 bases fitting TRBD1. Trimming at V came to 8 bases and at J to 0 bases, leaving 7 bases not matched to a gene. Germline-derived CDR1 and CDR2 are SGHTA and FQGNSA. The CDR3 covers 15 residues. As DNA, the CDR3 is TGTGCCAGCCGGGACAGCAATGTAGCCAAAAACATTCAGTACTTC. It encodes CASRDSNVAKNIQYF.

The V gene is TRBV18, the J gene TRBJ2-6; D remains unclear. The CDR3 sequence is 16 residues long. Trimming left V 6 bases short and J 0 bases short, with 12 bases between. Germline CDR1 KGHSH, CDR2 LQKENI. Written as DNA, the CDR3 is TGTGCCAGCTCGTCAAACCCGGGCTCTGGGGCCAACGTCCTGACTTTC. The encoded protein is CASSSNPGSGANVLTF.

The chain links TRBV20-1 to TRBJ2-1; no definite D call. V lost 1 base and J lost 8, with 6 bases in between. The V gene's germline CDR1 is DFQATT and CDR2 SNEGSKA (reference sequence). There are 11 residues in the CDR3. The CDR3 region is CSARGLHEQFF. CDR3 nucleotides: TGCAGTGCTAGAGGCTTACATGAGCAGTTCTTC.

This chain uses TRBV7-9 with TRBJ2-2; 9 bases map to TRBD1. Looked up from germline, CDR1 is SEHNR and CDR2 is FQNEAQ (reference sequence). The ends lost 3 bases at V and 5 bases at J; junction bases unmatched: 4. The CDR3 length is 15 residues. The CDR3 reads CASSLTGGITGELFF. CDR3 nucleotide sequence: TGTGCCAGCAGCTTGACAGGGGGAATAACCGGGGAGCTGTTTTTT.

This clone occurred a few times. This chain links TRBV7-3 with TRBJ2-5; D may be TRBD2 (5 bases). The CDR3 loop spans 13 amino acids. Germline CDR1 SGHTA, CDR2 FQGTGA. With 5 bases removed from V and 5 bases from J, the gap between germline ends came to 12 bases. Here the CDR3 DNA reads TGTGCCAGCAGCCCGGGGTTCGGGGAGACCCAGTACTTC. Translated, it gives CASSPGFGETQYF.

V gene TRBV11-2 combines with J gene TRBJ2-3; D perhaps matches TRBD2 (5 bases). The CDR3 extends over 16 amino acids. CDR1 is SGHAT, CDR2 FQNNGV, per germline. Trimming took off 0 bases at V and 2 bases at J, with 12 bases between the two ends. The CDR3 DNA follows: TGTGCCAGCAGCTTAGACCCGAGTAGCGTCACAGATACGCAGTATTTT. It codes for CASSLDPSSVTDTQYF.

The chain links TRBV6-1 to TRBJ2-7; TRBD1 matches at 7 bases. CDR3 length: 14 amino acids. Germline CDR1 MNHNS, CDR2 SASEGT. After removal of 1 base from V and 6 bases from J, the junction contained 6 bases not matched to a gene. The CDR3, as DNA: TGTGCCAGCAGTGAAGGGACAGGTTCTGGCGAGCAGTACTTC. This sequence encodes CASSEGTGSGEQYF.

This clone was found a few times. This is likely an artifact of a read error, given a far larger clone one base away. This CDR3 is also generated by other DNA sequences in the sample. The V and J genes are TRBV9 and TRBJ2-5, with D possibly matching TRBD1 (5 bases). The CDR3 consists of 14 residues. Germline loops: CDR1 SGDLS, CDR2 YYNGEE. The ends were cut back, 2 bases at V and 2 bases at J, with 10 bases in the middle. CDR3 sequence reads: CASSVDRTQETQYF. CDR3 DNA: TGTGCCAGCAGCGTCGACAGAACGCAAGAGACCCAGTACTTC.

This rearrangement joins TRBV7-2 to TRBJ1-5; TRBD1 might be the D (6 bases). Looked up from germline, CDR1 is SGHTA and CDR2 is FQGNSA. Trimming cost V 5 bases and J 7 bases, with 15 bases left between them. CDR3 length: 14 residues. The CDR3 nucleotides read TGTGCCAGCAGCCCCGGACAGTCAGGACAGCCCCAGCATTTT. Its protein product is CASSPGQSGQPQHF.

V gene TRBV5-4 combines with J gene TRBJ2-3; D not resolved. This CDR3 spans 14 amino acids. From germline, CDR1 is SGHNT and CDR2 YYREEE (reference sequence). Deletions cut 3 bases from V and 2 bases from J, with 10 bases between. The CDR3: CASSSRTATDTQYF. CDR3 DNA: TGTGCCAGCAGCTCCAGGACCGCCACAGATACGCAGTATTTT.

This clone came up once. The chain employs TRBV7-2 and TRBJ2-7; 7 bases line up with TRBD2. V shed 2 bases and J 4 bases; nucleotides not matched to a gene: 11. The CDR3 loop spans 16 amino acids. The germline V gene encodes CDR1 SGHTA and CDR2 FQGNSA. The CDR3 protein is CASSLSGAGAGYEQYF. The CDR3 DNA is TGTGCCAGCAGCTTATCTGGGGCGGGAGCTGGGTACGAGCAGTACTTC.

The chain couples TRBV11-3 to TRBJ1-1; D unresolved. V was clipped by 1 base and J by 0 bases, with 6 bases between them. The germline V gene encodes CDR1 SGHNT and CDR2 YENEEA. The length of the CDR3 is 14 residues. CDR3 sequence: CASSLAGMNTEAFF. DNA of the CDR3: TGTGCCAGCAGCTTAGCTGGCATGAACACTGAAGCTTTCTTT.

This clone occurred a few times. The J gene is TRBJ1-1, the V gene TRBV5-4; D possibly corresponds to TRBD1 (6 bases). The CDR3 has 13 residues. Trimming removed 3 bases from V and 3 bases from J, with 9 bases in between. Germline V CDR1 and CDR2: SGHNT, YYREEE (reference sequence). The CDR3 sequence is CASSSQGYTEAFF. CDR3 coding DNA: TGTGCCAGCAGCTCACAGGGTTACACTGAAGCTTTCTTT. The whole variable domain, remainder taken from reference TRBV5-4 and TRBJ1-1, is ETGVTQSPTHLIKTRGQQVTLRCSSQSGHNTVSWYQQALGQGPQFIFQYYREEENGRGNFPPRFSGLQFPNYSSELNVNALELDDSALYLCASSSQGYTEAFFGQGTRLTVV.

The genes are TRBV4-1 and TRBJ1-5, with D perhaps TRBD1 (5 bases). The CDR3 contains 17 residues. Trimming took 0 bases from V and 4 from J, leaving 16 bases between them. Germline assignment: CDR1 MGHRA and CDR2 YSYEKL. The CDR3 DNA reads TGCGCCAGCAGCCAAGATGTACCAGGGTCAAAAAATCAGCCCCAGCATTTT. Protein sequence: CASSQDVPGSKNQPQHF.

The V call is TRBV7-6, the J call TRBJ2-1, with TRBD1 matching over 8 bases. The CDR3 is made up of 15 amino acids. The V gene's germline CDR1 is SGHVS and CDR2 FNYEAQ. V was clipped by 5 bases and J by 7 bases; unmatched bases: 10. In DNA form, the CDR3 reads TGTGCCAGCAGCCCAACCGCGACAGGGGCAAATGAGCAGTTCTTC. As protein: CASSPTATGANEQFF.

The chain carries TRBV28 and TRBJ1-5; 9 nucleotides align to TRBD1. V lost 2 bases, J lost 9 bases, and 8 bases stayed unmatched. The CDR3 extends over 15 amino acids. The germline gives CDR1 MDHEN, CDR2 SYDVKM. CDR3 residues: CASSLGQGTAGPQHF. CDR3 sequence (DNA): TGTGCCAGCAGTTTAGGACAGGGGACAGCTGGGCCCCAGCATTTT.

The chain carries TRBV5-1 and TRBJ1-4; 7 bases align to TRBD1. There are 15 residues in the CDR3. In germline, CDR1 is SGHRS, CDR2 YFSETQ. Trimming removed 0 bases from V and 4 bases from J; junction bases left unmatched: 3. CDR3 loop: CASSLGGQVNEKLFF. DNA for the CDR3: TGCGCCAGCAGCTTGGGTGGACAGGTTAATGAAAAACTGTTTTTT. Based on the CDR3 plus reference TRBV5-1 and TRBJ1-4, the full variable domain is KAGVTQTPRYLIKTRGQQVTLSCSPISGHRSVSWYQQTPGQGLQFLFEYFSETQRNKGNFPGRFSGRQFSNSRSEMNVSTLELGDSALYLCASSLGGQVNEKLFFGSGTQLSVL.

The V gene is TRBV7-3, the J gene TRBJ2-3; no reliable D call. Deletions cut 5 bases from V and 0 bases from J, with 3 bases between. The CDR3 covers 12 residues. CDR1 is SGHTA, CDR2 FQGTGA, per germline. In DNA, the CDR3 is TGTGCCAGCAGCGACAGCACAGATACGCAGTATTTT. Translating gives CASSDSTDTQYF.

The CDR3 sequence is CAISDNRRSSGANVLTF. CDR3 nucleotides: TGTGCCATCAGTGATAACAGGCGCAGCTCTGGGGCCAACGTCCTGACTTTC. The chain is built from TRBV10-3 and TRBJ2-6, with TRBD1 as a possible D gene (5 bases). V was shortened by 3 bases and J by 0 bases, with 12 bases between the two germline ends. The CDR3 consists of 17 residues. Germline loops: CDR1 ENHRY, CDR2 SYGVKD.

The chain couples TRBV15 to TRBJ2-5; maybe TRBD2 (5 bases). V lost 0 bases and J 9 bases, leaving 17 bases between the germline ends. This CDR3 is built from 15 residues. CDR1 is LNHNV and CDR2 is YYDKDF in the germline V gene (reference sequence). CDR3 protein: CATSRDMGRGAAQYF. For the CDR3, the DNA is TGTGCCACCAGCAGAGATATGGGTCGGGGAGCGGCCCAGTACTTC.

This chain joins TRBV7-9 and TRBJ2-7; D is unclear. Trimming shortened V by 4 bases and J by 6 bases, and 10 bases separated the two germline ends. CDR3 length equals 12 residues. Looked up from germline, CDR1 is SEHNR and CDR2 is FQNEAQ (reference sequence). The CDR3 is CASSWASGEQYF. The CDR3 nucleotides read TGTGCCAGCAGCTGGGCTTCGGGCGAGCAGTACTTC.

The genes are TRBV30 and TRBJ1-5; possible D gene TRBD1, 5 bases. The length of the CDR3 is 14 residues. Trimming left V 4 bases short and J 2 bases short, with 12 bases between. The germline CDR1 and CDR2 sequences are GTSNPN and SVGIG (reference sequence). The CDR3 sequence is CAWTGKGGNQPQHF. The CDR3 DNA reads as TGTGCCTGGACAGGGAAGGGTGGCAATCAGCCCCAGCATTTT.

The rearrangement links TRBV18 to TRBJ2-7, with D possibly being TRBD1 (5 bases). Germline V lookup: CDR1 KGHSH, CDR2 LQKENI. V gave up 2 bases and J gave up 5 bases, with 13 bases separating them. CDR3 length: 14 amino acids. The CDR3 reads CASSPFRESNEQYF. Written as DNA, the CDR3 is TGTGCCAGCTCACCATTCAGGGAATCTAACGAGCAGTACTTC.

This chain joins TRBV10-3 and TRBJ2-1; 8 bases fit TRBD2. CDR3 length: 16 amino acids. CDR1 and CDR2 from the germline V gene are ENHRY and SYGVKD. The ends lost 0 bases at V and 5 bases at J; junction bases unmatched: 6. The CDR3 here is CAISESTSDLHNEQFF. CDR3 nucleotide sequence: TGTGCCATCAGTGAGTCGACTAGCGATCTGCACAATGAGCAGTTCTTC.

The chain combines TRBV7-2 with TRBJ1-2, with D tentatively TRBD1 (6 bases). The CDR3 spans 16 residues. Trimming removed 5 bases at V and 4 bases at J, with 20 bases between. The V gene's germline CDR1 is SGHTA and CDR2 FQGNSA. CDR3 protein: CASSPGWGAIIYGYTF. The CDR3 DNA is TGTGCCAGCAGCCCGGGTTGGGGGGCGATTATCTATGGCTACACCTTC.

The chain employs TRBV18 and TRBJ2-7; 7 bases agree with TRBD1. With 5 bases clipped from V and 1 base from J, the junction kept 2 bases outside the gene matches. The CDR3 covers 13 residues. The germline V gene encodes CDR1 KGHSH and CDR2 LQKENI. Written as DNA, the CDR3 is TGTGCCAGCTCATCGGGACAGTCCTACGAGCAGTACTTC. This sequence encodes CASSSGQSYEQYF.

This chain connects TRBV7-9 to TRBJ1-2; D uncertain. CDR3 size: 12 residues. Trimming cost V 2 bases and J 4 bases, with 5 bases left between them. CDR1 and CDR2 (germline): SEHNR, FQNEAQ (reference sequence). CDR3: CASSLTVYGYTF. The CDR3 DNA reads TGTGCCAGCAGCTTAACCGTCTATGGCTACACCTTC.

The rearrangement joins TRBV21-1 to TRBJ2-2; the table's D call, TRBD2, has no DNA check behind it. TRBV21-1 is an annotated pseudogene. The CDR3 has 15 residues. Here the CDR3 reads CASSKTSGSRGELFF. CDR3 in DNA: TGTGCCAGCAGCAAGACTAGCGGGAGTCGTGGGGAGCTGTTTTTT.